This T cell receptor (beta chain) was found in a study of blood T cells in healthy people across ages (dated by TCRdb to the mid-2010s). In terms of the full investigation: In model experiments, template switching captured about one uniquely barcoded TCR beta cDNA molecule for every two T cells. The study analyzed two additional independent replicas of 1 million unique cDNA reads from the same blood draw for two donors, one aged 18 to 30 and one aged 80 or older. Donors of different ages were randomly distributed across sequencing lanes to avoid experimental bias. The donors were divided into four age groups: young (average approximately 15 years), middle-aged (roughly 40), aged (around 67) and long-lived (around 80). Using deep sequencing normalized with unique cDNA molecular identifiers, the study measured how TCR beta repertoire diversity changes with age. Paper-wide results and their limitations: Compared with the aged group, the long-lived group had more naive CD4+ T cells, fewer expanded clones and increased TCR diversity, a pattern suggesting age selection. Because donor CMV infection status was unknown, age-related changes in expanded clonotypes were potentially confounded. Total diversity estimates from one million sequenced T cells were considered lower bounds and underestimates. As age increased, observed TCR beta diversity per million T cells dropped in a roughly linear way, and a significant reduction was already evident by age 40. Bulk unsorted PBMC profiling prevented conclusive comparison of naive and antigen-experienced compartments. Observed TCR beta diversity correlated strongly with the percentage of naive T cells measured by flow cytometry.

The CDR3, cysteine through phenylalanine, is 16 amino acids long. Solely the CDR3 DNA is kept, with 48 bases framed from the first base. According to the germline V gene, CDR1 reads MNHEY and CDR2 reads SVGAGI. The V end loses 1 base and the J end loses 1 base, and a stretch of 13 bases separates them. The sample holds a few counts of this clonotype. Its specific antigen is unknown. Qualities for individual bases were not recorded, and no much larger clone is one base off. Library method: 5' RACE. The instrument given in TCRdb is Illumina HiSeq 2500. A second roughly 7 to 12 cycle PCR used a sample-barcoded 5' primer and a J-beta primer mix. Each TCR beta cDNA molecule received a unique molecular identifier from a template-switch 5' adaptor carrying 12 random nucleotides. Each sample yielded at least 2.5 million CDR3-containing paired-end reads. First-strand cDNA was synthesized from all RNA with the Mint cDNA synthesis kit, primed by a TRBC-specific oligonucleotide. Following uracil-DNA glycosylase treatment, all cDNA underwent a first 18-cycle PCR with the universal primers M1SS and BC2_uni_R. As for the authors' bioinformatics: Each sample was normalized by randomly selecting 1 million high-quality reads, each carrying a distinct molecular identifier. Instead of being binned into consensus sequences, reads with shared molecular identifiers were discarded. CDR3 identification, clonotype clustering and error correction used MiTCR with a Q25 quality threshold and the strictest error-elimination algorithm. A nonparametric unseen species model with Euler transformation was used to estimate a lower bound on total TCR beta diversity. TCRdb reworked the public reads: Q25 trimming with fastp, MiXCR clone assembly, productive beta chains retained. Here each entry gathers all rows of one CDR3 protein and keeps the most common genes and DNA. The V and J calls come from TCRdb's annotation, not from the publication. In all, the sample holds just over 1 million distinct CDR3 sequences, and under 55% of those were seen once. About 19% of the sample is held by the ten biggest clonotypes.

The 35 to 40 donors, aged about 6 to 100 years, were systemically healthy Caucasian individuals from Russia. Each donor gave 8 to 10 milliliters of peripheral blood, collected into EDTA-treated Vacutainer tubes. Ficoll-Paque density-gradient centrifugation was used to isolate PBMCs, with at least 6 million per sample. Trizol reagent was used to extract total RNA from the PBMCs, yielding at least 6 micrograms per sample. The percentages of naive CD45RAhigh/CD27high T cells were determined by flow cytometry on a PBMC aliquot from every donor. Source material: blood. The TCR was taken from a woman aged 55-69 years in good health. Here the chain combines TRBV6-5 and TRBJ1-1, with TRBD1 perhaps the D gene, on 5 matching bases. The CDR3 protein: CASSYLVTDRNTEAFF. The nucleotides read TGTGCCAGCAGTTACTTGGTAACAGACAGGAACACTGAAGCTTTCTTT.